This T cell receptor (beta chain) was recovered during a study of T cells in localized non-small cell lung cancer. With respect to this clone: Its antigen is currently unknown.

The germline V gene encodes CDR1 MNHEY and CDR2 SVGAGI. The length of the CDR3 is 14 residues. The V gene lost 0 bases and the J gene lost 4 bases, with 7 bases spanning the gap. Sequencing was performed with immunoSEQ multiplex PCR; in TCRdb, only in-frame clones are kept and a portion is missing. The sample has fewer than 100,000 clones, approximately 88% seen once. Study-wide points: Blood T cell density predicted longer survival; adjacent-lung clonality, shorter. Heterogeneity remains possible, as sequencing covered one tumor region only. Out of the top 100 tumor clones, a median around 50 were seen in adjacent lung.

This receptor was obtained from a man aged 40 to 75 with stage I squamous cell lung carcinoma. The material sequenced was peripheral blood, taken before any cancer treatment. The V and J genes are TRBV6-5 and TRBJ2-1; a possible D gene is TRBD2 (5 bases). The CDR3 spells CASSYSREYNEQFF. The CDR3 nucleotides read TGTGCCAGCAGTTACTCGAGGGAGTACAATGAGCAGTTCTTC.